Following are 4 T cell receptor beta chains from one sample sequenced in a study of a mutant IDH1 vaccine in newly diagnosed glioma. Clones were read by immunoSEQ multiplex PCR, and TCRdb kept only the in-frame ones, dropping some. The sample lists about 69,000 clones; approximately 86% were seen once. These TCRs' antigens remain unknown. The time point is: week 35, safety follow-up. Topical imiquimod was applied with each vaccine dose, which held 300 ug of mutant IDH1 20-mer peptide. The sequencing here drew on PBMCs, taken from a glioma patient whose treatment included an IDH1 peptide vaccine. These receptors originate from a man aged 30 to 39 with glioma.

V and J are TRBV4-2 and TRBJ2-7; unclear D gene. CDR1 is LGHNA, CDR2 YNFKEQ, per germline. The CDR3 has 13 amino acids. The germline V and J ends were trimmed by 4 bases and 5 bases, with 12 bases remaining between them. CDR3 protein: CASSPTDRNEQYF. The CDR3 bases are TGTGCCAGCAGCCCGACGGACCGCAACGAGCAGTACTTC.

The chain is built from TRBV11-3 and TRBJ2-3; D is uncertain. The ends were cut back, 0 bases at V and 2 bases at J, with 9 bases in the middle. Germline lookup yields CDR1 SGHNT and CDR2 YENEEA. The CDR3 is 15 amino acids. The CDR3 nucleotides read TGTGCCAGCAGCTTAGATGCAGAACTCACAGATACGCAGTATTTT. This encodes CASSLDAELTDTQYF.

Here the CDR3 DNA reads TGTGCCAGCAGCGCCTCTTCCGGAGGACGAGCTGGGGACGAGCAGTACTTC. The encoded protein is CASSASSGGRAGDEQYF. The rearrangement links TRBV7-3 to TRBJ2-5; D is perhaps TRBD2 (5 bases). Gene TRBJ2-7 matches the end of the DNA better, so the J call may be wrong. Germline V gene sequence: CDR1 SGHTA, CDR2 FQGTGA. CDR3 length equals 17 residues.

J is TRBJ1-1 and V is TRBV9; D gene ambiguous. Germline CDR1 and CDR2: SGDLS and YYNGEE. This CDR3 spans 15 amino acids. Trimming cost V 4 bases and J 6 bases, with 19 bases left between them. This chain's CDR3 is CASSTTGSAPSEAFF. For the CDR3, the DNA is TGTGCCAGCAGCACGACCGGGAGTGCGCCCTCTGAAGCTTTCTTT.